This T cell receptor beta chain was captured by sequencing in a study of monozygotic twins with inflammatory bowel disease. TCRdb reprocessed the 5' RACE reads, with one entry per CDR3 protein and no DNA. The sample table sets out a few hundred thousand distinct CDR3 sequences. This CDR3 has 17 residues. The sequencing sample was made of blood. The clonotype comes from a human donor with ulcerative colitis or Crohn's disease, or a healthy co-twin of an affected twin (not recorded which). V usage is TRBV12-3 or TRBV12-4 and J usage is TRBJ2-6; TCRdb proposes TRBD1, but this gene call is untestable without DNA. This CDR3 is CARQQGFLLSGANVLTF.